This T cell receptor (beta chain) was identified in a study of OX40 agonist ivuxolimab in advanced cancers. The table came from immunoSEQ multiplex PCR; TCRdb's copy has only in-frame clones and leaves some out. The sample holds around 82,000 clones, about 91% seen once. Germline V gene sequence: CDR1 SGHTA, CDR2 FQGNSA. V lost 1 base to trimming and J lost 1 base, with 4 bases between them. CDR3 size: 13 residues. The TCR originated in an adult with an advanced solid tumor such as melanoma, head and neck, liver or kidney cancer. Sequencing was performed on CD4+ or CD8+ T cells sorted from blood, taken in a trial of the OX40 agonist ivuxolimab. The genes are TRBV7-2 and TRBJ1-1; D call uncertain. The CDR3 reads CASSLVENTEAFF. The DNA for the CDR3 is TGTGCCAGCAGCTTAGTTGAGAACACTGAAGCTTTCTTT.